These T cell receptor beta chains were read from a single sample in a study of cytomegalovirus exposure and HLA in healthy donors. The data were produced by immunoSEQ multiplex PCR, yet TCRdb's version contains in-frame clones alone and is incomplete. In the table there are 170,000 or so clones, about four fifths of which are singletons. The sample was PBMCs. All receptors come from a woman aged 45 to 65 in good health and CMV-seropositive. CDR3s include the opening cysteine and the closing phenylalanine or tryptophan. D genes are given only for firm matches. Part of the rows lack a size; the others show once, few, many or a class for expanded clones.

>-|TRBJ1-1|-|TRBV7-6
CVAEAYPNTEAFF
TGTGTCGCGGAGGCCTATCCGAACACTGAAGCTTTCTTT
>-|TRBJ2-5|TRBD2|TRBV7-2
CASRTGTSETQYF
TGTGCCAGCAGAACCGGGACTAGCGAGACCCAGTACTTC
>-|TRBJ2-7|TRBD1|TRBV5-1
CASSSGQGGYEQYF
TGCGCCAGCAGTTCGGGACAGGGTGGCTACGAGCAGTACTTC
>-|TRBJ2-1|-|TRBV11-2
CASSLAGDNSYNEQFF
TGTGCCAGCAGCTTGGCAGGGGATAACTCCTACAATGAGCAGTTCTTC
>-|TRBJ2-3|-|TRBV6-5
CASSYQTTSTDTQYF
TGTGCCAGCAGTTATCAGACAACTAGCACAGATACGCAGTATTTT
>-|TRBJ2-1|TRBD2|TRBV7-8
CASSLPGTSGGISYNEQFF
TGTGCCAGCAGCTTACCTGGGACTAGCGGGGGAATCTCCTACAATGAGCAGTTCTTC
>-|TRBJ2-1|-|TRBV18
CASSPSSPGHNEQFF
TGTGCCAGCTCACCATCTAGCCCGGGTCACAATGAGCAGTTCTTC
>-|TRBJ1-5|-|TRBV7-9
CASSLRGSNQPQHF
TGTGCCAGCAGCTTGCGGGGTAGCAATCAGCCCCAGCATTTT
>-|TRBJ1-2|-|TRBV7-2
CASSLSQGSRGYGYTF
TGTGCCAGCAGCTTAAGTCAGGGGTCAAGGGGCTATGGCTACACCTTC
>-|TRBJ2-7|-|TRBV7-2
CASSTGYEQYF
TGTGCCAGCAGCACGGGGTACGAGCAGTACTTC
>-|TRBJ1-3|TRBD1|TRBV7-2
CASSPRGRGGNTIYF
TGTGCCAGCAGCCCCAGGGGGCGCGGTGGAAACACCATATATTTT
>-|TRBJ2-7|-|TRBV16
CASSQSQTSSYEQYF
TGTGCCAGCAGCCAATCTCAAACAAGCTCCTACGAGCAGTACTTC
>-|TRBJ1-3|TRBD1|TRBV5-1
CASSADRAKPGNTIYF
TGCGCCAGCAGCGCAGACAGGGCAAAACCTGGAAACACCATATATTTT
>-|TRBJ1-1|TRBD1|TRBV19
CASTIQGANTEAFF
TGTGCCAGTACCATCCAGGGGGCGAACACTGAAGCTTTCTTT
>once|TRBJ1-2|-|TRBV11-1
CASSPGPSRGYGYTF
TGTGCCAGCAGCCCCGGTCCCTCACGGGGCTATGGCTACACCTTC
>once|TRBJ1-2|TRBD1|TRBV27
CASSPNRGTGNLYGYTF
TGTGCCAGCAGTCCTAACCGGGGGACAGGGAACCTCTATGGCTACACCTTC
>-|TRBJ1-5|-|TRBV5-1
CASRPQVSPNQPQHF
TGCGCCAGCAGGCCCCAAGTGAGCCCCAATCAGCCCCAGCATTTT
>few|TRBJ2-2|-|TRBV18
CASSPSTGELFF
TGTGCCAGCTCACCATCGACCGGGGAGCTGTTTTTT
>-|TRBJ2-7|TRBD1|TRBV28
CASIPGQSYEQYF
TGTGCCAGCATCCCGGGACAGAGCTACGAGCAGTACTTC
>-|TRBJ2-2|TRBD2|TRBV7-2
CASSLGLAGGQGTGELFF
TGTGCCAGCAGCTTGGGACTAGCGGGAGGGCAGGGCACCGGGGAGCTGTTTTTT
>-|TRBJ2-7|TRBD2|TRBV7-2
CASSLGLAGAYEQYF
TGTGCCAGCAGCCTTGGACTAGCGGGGGCCTACGAGCAGTACTTC
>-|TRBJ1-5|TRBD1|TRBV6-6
CASTTIGQGAQQPQHF
TGTGCCAGCACCACGATTGGACAGGGGGCTCAACAGCCCCAGCATTTT
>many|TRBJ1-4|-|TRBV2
CASSGFGGKLFF
TGTGCCAGCAGTGGGTTCGGAGGGAAACTGTTTTTT
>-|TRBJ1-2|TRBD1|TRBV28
CASSPSQTGRGGYTF
TGTGCCAGCAGCCCCTCCCAGACAGGGAGAGGTGGCTACACCTTC
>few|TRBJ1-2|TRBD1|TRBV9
CASSVLPGQGLFVYGYTF
TGTGCCAGCAGCGTATTGCCGGGACAGGGCCTCTTTGTCTATGGCTACACCTTC
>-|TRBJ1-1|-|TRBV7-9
CSSSLVQGSTEAFF
TGTTCCAGCAGCTTGGTACAGGGATCAACTGAAGCTTTCTTT
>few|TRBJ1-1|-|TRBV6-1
CASSGITREMEDTEAFF
TGTGCCAGCAGTGGAATCACCCGGGAGATGGAGGACACTGAAGCTTTCTTT
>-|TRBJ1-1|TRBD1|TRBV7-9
CSSSLGQKEAFF
TGTTCCAGCAGCTTGGGACAGAAGGAAGCTTTCTTT
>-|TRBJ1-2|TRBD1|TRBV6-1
CASQELRQGTYGYTF
TGTGCCAGCCAAGAACTTAGACAGGGAACCTATGGCTACACCTTC
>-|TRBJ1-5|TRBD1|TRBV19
CASSGGQHNQPQHF
TGTGCCAGTAGTGGGGGACAGCACAATCAGCCCCAGCATTTT
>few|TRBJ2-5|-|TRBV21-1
CASSKGQVRETQYF
TGTGCCAGCAGCAAAGGGCAGGTCAGAGAGACCCAGTACTTC
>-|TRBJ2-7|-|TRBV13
CASSSGTGYEQYF
TGTGCCAGCAGCTCGGGGACTGGCTACGAGCAGTACTTC
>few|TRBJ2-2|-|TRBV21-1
CASSTPRGAFPTGELFF
TGTGCCAGCAGCACCCCGCGGGGGGCCTTTCCGACCGGGGAGCTGTTTTTT
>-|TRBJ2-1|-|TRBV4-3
CASSPDLNRGEQFF
TGCGCCAGCAGCCCTGACTTGAACCGAGGTGAGCAGTTCTTC
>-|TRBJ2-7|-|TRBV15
CATSRDNEQYF
TGTGCCACCAGCAGAGATAACGAGCAGTACTTC